These 28 T cell receptor beta chains came from one sample sequenced in a study of Ad26.COV2.S vaccination and SARS-CoV-2 variants. The repertoire was sequenced with immunoSEQ multiplex PCR; TCRdb's copy has only in-frame clones and lacks some. The data show 350,000 to 500,000 clones, more than 75% seen once. As for treatment: over 15 received Ad26.COV2.S at low or high dose, single or two shots; about 5 received placebo; per-sample allocation not given. Specimen acquisition occurred on day 63 following the initial vaccine or placebo injection. This material consisted of peripheral blood, taken in a trial of Ad26.COV2.S vaccine versus placebo. These receptors all stem from a person aged 18-60 years who received the Ad26.COV2.S COVID-19 vaccine or a placebo.

The chain carries TRBV2 and TRBJ1-2; D possibly corresponds to TRBD1 (5 bases). With 7 bases removed from V and 2 bases from J, the gap between germline ends came to 8 bases. The CDR3 is 12 amino acids. Per the germline V gene, CDR1 is SNHLY and CDR2 is FYNNEI. The CDR3 spells CASTAGNYGYTF. CDR3 nucleotides: TGTGCCAGCACGGCAGGGAACTATGGCTACACCTTC.

The genes are TRBV11-1 and TRBJ2-5; tentatively, D is TRBD1 (5 bases). CDR1 is SGHAT, CDR2 FQDESV, per germline (reference sequence). CDR3 length: 15 residues. Trimming cost V 5 bases and J 7 bases, with 20 bases left between them. CDR3 DNA: TGTGCCAGCAGCCAGGACATCGCAGGGCCAGGGACCCAGTACTTC. Translating it yields CASSQDIAGPGTQYF. The variable domain in full, completed from reference TRBV11-1 and TRBJ2-5, reads EAEVAQSPRYKITEKSQAVAFWCDPISGHATLYWYRQILGQGPELLVQFQDESVVDDSQLPKDRFSAERLKGVDSTLKIQPAELGDSAMYLCASSQDIAGPGTQYFGPGTRLLVL.

The gene calls are TRBV28 and TRBJ1-2; D not certain. Trimming pared 7 bases from V and 7 bases from J, leaving 16 bases between. CDR3 size: 13 residues. CDR1 and CDR2 (germline): MDHEN, SYDVKM. The CDR3 protein is CASTRPDVGGYTF. As DNA, the CDR3 is TGTGCCAGCACCAGACCGGACGTTGGTGGCTACACCTTC.

Here the CDR3 DNA reads TGTGCCACCCGTGGAGGGGACAGCTATGGCTACACCTTC. Its translation is CATRGGDSYGYTF. The chain combines TRBV6-6 with TRBJ1-2; TRBD1 matches 7 bases. CDR3 length: 13 residues. Germline lookup yields CDR1 MNHNY and CDR2 SVGAGI (reference sequence). With V trimmed by 10 bases and J by 4 bases, 9 bases remained unmatched.

The CDR3 sequence: CASSPAPTGPGSNQPQHF. CDR3 coding DNA: TGCGCCAGCAGCCCAGCCCCCACAGGGCCGGGAAGCAATCAGCCCCAGCATTTT. V is TRBV5-1 and J is TRBJ1-5, with a weak D call TRBD1 (6 bases). In germline, CDR1 is SGHRS, CDR2 YFSETQ. V dropped 4 bases and J dropped 1 base, with 21 bases sitting between them. The CDR3 is 18 residues long.

The V and J genes are TRBV6-1 and TRBJ2-7; 7 bases match TRBD1. V lost 2 bases and J lost 2; bases outside the gene matches: 3. Per germline, CDR1 MNHNS and CDR2 SASEGT. CDR3 length equals 14 residues. The CDR3 DNA reads TGTGCCAGCAGTGAACAGGGGGACACCTACGAGCAGTACTTC. Protein sequence: CASSEQGDTYEQYF.

Comments on this clone: Other DNA sequences of this sample code for an identical CDR3. This chain uses TRBV28 with TRBJ1-2, with no clear D. The V and J ends lost 4 bases and 2 bases respectively, with 11 bases between them. The CDR3 is 14 amino acids. The V gene's germline CDR1 is MDHEN and CDR2 SYDVKM. CDR3 coding DNA: TGTGCCAGCAGTTCCCCGGCAGGCAACTATGGCTACACCTTC. Amino acid sequence: CASSSPAGNYGYTF.

The chain employs TRBV5-1 and TRBJ2-7; 8 bases fit TRBD1. The CDR3 runs 14 residues. The germline gives CDR1 SGHRS, CDR2 YFSETQ. Unmatched junction bases numbered 6, after V lost 4 bases and J lost 3 bases. In DNA form, the CDR3 reads TGCGCCAGCAGCACGGTGACAGGGGTCTACGAGCAGTACTTC. It encodes CASSTVTGVYEQYF.

This clone was seen a few times. The chain couples TRBV7-9 to TRBJ2-7; 9 bases are a match to TRBD1. Germline V lookup: CDR1 SEHNR, CDR2 FQNEAQ (reference sequence). V was clipped by 1 base and J by 6 bases; unmatched bases: 7. There are 15 residues in the CDR3. CDR3 residues: CASSLVDLGQGEQYF. In DNA form, the CDR3 reads TGTGCCAGCAGCTTAGTGGACCTGGGACAGGGCGAGCAGTACTTC. Together with reference TRBV7-9 and TRBJ2-7, the CDR3 gives the full variable domain: DTGVSQNPRHKITKRGQNVTFRCDPISEHNRLYWYRQTLGQGPEFLTYFQNEAQLEKSRLLSDRFSAERPKGSFSTLEIQRTEQGDSAMYLCASSLVDLGQGEQYFGPGTRLTVT.

The genes are TRBV14 and TRBJ1-2; 8 bases are shared with TRBD1. CDR1 SGHDN and CDR2 FVKESK come from the germline V gene. V lost 1 base, J lost 4 bases, and 2 bases stayed unmatched. The CDR3 contains 14 residues. The CDR3 spells CASSQGTGIYGYTF. The CDR3 DNA follows: TGTGCCAGCAGCCAAGGGACAGGGATCTATGGCTACACCTTC.

This chain links TRBV4-3 with TRBJ1-4, with TRBD1 as a possible D gene (6 bases). V lost 1 base to trimming and J lost 0 bases, with 15 bases between them. The CDR3 covers 18 residues. CDR1 and CDR2 (germline): LGHNA, YSLEER. CDR3: CASSQGPGHRATNEKLFF. The CDR3 DNA follows: TGCGCCAGCAGCCAAGGCCCGGGACACCGTGCAACTAATGAAAAACTGTTTTTT.

V is TRBV30 and J is TRBJ1-6; D remains ambiguous. The V and J ends lost 2 bases and 7 bases respectively, with 15 bases between them. The germline V gene encodes CDR1 GTSNPN and CDR2 SVGIG (reference sequence). CDR3 length: 15 amino acids. DNA of the CDR3: TGTGCCTGGAGTCCCCTCCCCCCTACCAATTCACCCCTCCACTTT. Protein product: CAWSPLPPTNSPLHF.

This clone was counted between two and nine times. The V gene is TRBV7-9, the J gene TRBJ1-2, with TRBD1 matching 8 bases. The CDR3 contains 16 residues. V trimming: 1 base; J trimming: 8 bases; junction bases outside the gene matches: 12. The germline gives CDR1 SEHNR, CDR2 FQNEAQ (reference sequence). As DNA, the CDR3 is TGTGCCAGCAGCTTAGTGGGGCAGGGGGCGCGAGGAGGCTACACCTTC. This gives the protein CASSLVGQGARGGYTF.

Only one count was recorded for this clone. The chain is built from TRBV29-1 and TRBJ2-2; D call uncertain. This CDR3 has 13 residues. Germline assignment: CDR1 SQVTM and CDR2 ANQGSEA. Trimming pared 0 bases from V and 7 bases from J, leaving 9 bases between. CDR3 protein: CSVEEWSGGELFF. In DNA, the CDR3 is TGCAGCGTTGAAGAGTGGTCTGGCGGGGAGCTGTTTTTT.

The chain carries TRBV7-9 and TRBJ2-2; TRBD1 matches 8 bases. The CDR3 consists of 15 residues. Per the germline V gene, CDR1 is SEHNR and CDR2 is FQNEAQ (reference sequence). Unmatched junction bases numbered 3, after V lost 2 bases and J lost 4 bases. CDR3 sequence (DNA): TGTGCCAGCAGCTTAAGACAGGGGAGCACCGGGGAGCTGTTTTTT. As protein: CASSLRQGSTGELFF.

The genes are TRBV28 and TRBJ2-1, with unresolved D. Germline CDR1 MDHEN, CDR2 SYDVKM. Trimming shortened V by 6 bases and J by 0 bases, and 9 bases separated the two germline ends. The length of the CDR3 is 14 residues. This chain's CDR3 is CASRYSGSYNEQFF. CDR3 sequence (DNA): TGTGCCAGCAGGTACTCGGGCTCCTACAATGAGCAGTTCTTC.

The rearrangement uses TRBV19 and TRBJ2-3; 7 nucleotides line up with TRBD1. Germline V gene lookup returns CDR1 LNHDA and CDR2 SQIVND (reference sequence). Germline trimming cut 4 bases from V and 3 bases from J; bases unmatched to any gene: 10. The CDR3 runs 16 residues. CDR3 protein: CASSNPTGSWTDTQYF. DNA of the CDR3: TGTGCCAGTAGTAACCCGACAGGGAGCTGGACAGATACGCAGTATTTT.

This clone was counted between two and nine times. The chain joins TRBV10-3 to TRBJ1-5; weak D call: TRBD1 (6 bases). The CDR3 is 15 residues long. Between the trimmed V and J ends, which lost 3 bases and 2 bases, there was a span of 11 bases. Germline V gene sequence: CDR1 ENHRY, CDR2 SYGVKD. The CDR3 loop reads CAISEQGLGNQPQHF. CDR3 nucleotides: TGTGCCATCAGTGAACAGGGTTTGGGCAATCAGCCCCAGCATTTT.

V is TRBV7-2 and J is TRBJ1-4; TRBD1 is a possible D gene (5 bases). Germline-derived CDR1 and CDR2 are SGHTA and FQGNSA. V gave up 7 bases and J gave up 8 bases, with 20 bases separating them. The CDR3 is 15 residues long. The CDR3 DNA is TGTGCCAGCAACCCCTCCGGGACTCGAGGGGAAAAACTGTTTTTT. This sequence encodes CASNPSGTRGEKLFF.

In its sample, this clone was seen a few times. The gene calls are TRBV19 and TRBJ2-3; TRBD2 matches at 8 bases. The germline CDR1 and CDR2 sequences are LNHDA and SQIVND (reference sequence). The CDR3 consists of 14 residues. V lost 6 bases to trimming and J lost 1 base; unmatched junction nucleotides: 3. The DNA for the CDR3 is TGTGCCAGTAGGAAGACTAGCGGCACAGATACGCAGTATTTT. Translating gives CASRKTSGTDTQYF.

The chain couples TRBV5-1 to TRBJ1-3; 8 bases are a match to TRBD1. The junction had 4 bases not matched to a gene; V was cut back by 4 bases and J by 1 base. The CDR3 length is 15 residues. Germline V CDR1 and CDR2: SGHRS, YFSETQ. Here the CDR3 DNA reads TGCGCCAGCAGCCAAGACAGGGGTTCTGGAAACACCATATATTTT. This encodes CASSQDRGSGNTIYF.

This chain links TRBV28 with TRBJ2-3, with 8 bases lining up with TRBD1. Trimming removed 5 bases from V and 1 base from J; junction bases left unmatched: 5. The CDR3 has 15 amino acids. Germline lookup yields CDR1 MDHEN and CDR2 SYDVKM. The CDR3 sequence is CASSLDRGGTDTQYF. DNA of the CDR3: TGTGCCAGCAGTCTCGACAGGGGAGGCACAGATACGCAGTATTTT. Together with reference TRBV28 and TRBJ2-3, the CDR3 gives the full variable domain: DVKVTQSSRYLVKRTGEKVFLECVQDMDHENMFWYRQDPGLGLRLIYFSYDVKMKEKGDIPEGYSVSREKKERFSLILESASTNQTSMYLCASSLDRGGTDTQYFGPGTRLTVL.

V usage is TRBV30 and J usage is TRBJ2-7; a weak D match, TRBD1 (6 bases). V dropped 5 bases and J dropped 4 bases, with 15 bases sitting between them. Germline V gives CDR1 GTSNPN, CDR2 SVGIG (reference sequence). The CDR3 runs 13 residues. The CDR3 region is CAWWQQGRYEQYF. CDR3 coding DNA: TGTGCCTGGTGGCAACAGGGAAGATACGAGCAGTACTTC.

The CDR3 is CASSQGTGEGTGELFF. Written as DNA, the CDR3 is TGTGCCAGCAGTCAAGGGACAGGGGAGGGCACCGGGGAGCTGTTTTTT. V and J are TRBV28 and TRBJ2-2; 10 bases agree with TRBD1. This CDR3 region has 16 residues. V lost 5 bases and J lost 4; bases outside the gene matches: 7. Germline loops: CDR1 MDHEN, CDR2 SYDVKM.

The rearrangement uses TRBV9 and TRBJ2-1; 10 nucleotides line up with TRBD2. Per the germline V gene, CDR1 is SGDLS and CDR2 is YYNGEE. V dropped 0 bases and J dropped 10; count of bases not matched to a gene: 7. The CDR3 is 15 amino acids. For the CDR3, the DNA is TGTGCCAGCAGCGTAGTGGCTAGCGGGGGTTTAGAGCAGTTCTTC. Translated, it gives CASSVVASGGLEQFF.

This chain uses TRBV28 with TRBJ2-1; 7 bases align to TRBD2. In germline, CDR1 is MDHEN, CDR2 SYDVKM. This CDR3 is built from 14 residues. J gave up 8 bases and V 10 bases, and 14 bases lay outside the gene matches. CDR3 in amino acids: CATKAGYRQHEQFF. CDR3 bases: TGTGCCACGAAAGCGGGGTATCGACAGCATGAGCAGTTCTTC.

This chain uses TRBV4-1 with TRBJ2-7; D is uncertain. CDR1 and CDR2 (germline): MGHRA, YSYEKL. V lost 4 bases to trimming and J lost 3 bases, with 10 bases between them. There are 13 residues in the CDR3. The CDR3 DNA is TGCGCCAGCAGCCCCTACATTCACTACGAGCAGTACTTC. Translating it yields CASSPYIHYEQYF.

The gene calls are TRBV19 and TRBJ2-1; D is unclear. Looked up from germline, CDR1 is LNHDA and CDR2 is SQIVND (reference sequence). Trimming cost V 0 bases and J 6 bases, with 9 bases left between them. The CDR3 length is 14 residues. The CDR3 loop is CASSIEARSNEQFF. The CDR3 coding sequence is TGTGCCAGTAGTATAGAGGCAAGGAGCAATGAGCAGTTCTTC.